The next 11 T cell receptor beta chains were all read from a single sample in a study of OX40 agonist ivuxolimab in advanced cancers. Libraries were constructed by the immunoSEQ multiplex PCR assay. This is the immuneACCESS table as TCRdb keeps it, with only in-frame sequences that have V and J called. A part of the clones is gone; compared with another copy, unresolved V genes explain less than half, and the rest is unexplained. In this sample the table shows tens of thousands of clones, less than 90% of which occur a single time. The ten largest make up 1% to 1.3% of the sample. This sample comprised CD4+ or CD8+ T cells sorted from blood, obtained in a trial of the OX40 agonist ivuxolimab. Source of these receptors: an adult with an advanced solid tumor such as melanoma, head and neck, liver or kidney cancer.

This chain links TRBV7-2 with TRBJ2-7; the D gene could be TRBD1 or TRBD2 (5 bases each). CDR3 length: 15 residues. Trimming cost V 5 bases and J 0 bases, with 14 bases left between them. From germline, CDR1 is SGHTA and CDR2 FQGNSA. The CDR3 DNA follows: TGTGCCAGCAGCCCCACGGGGACGGCCTCCTACGAGCAGTACTTC. Translated: CASSPTGTASYEQYF.

This clone was observed a single time. V gene TRBV9 combines with J gene TRBJ1-3; D ambiguous. V was clipped by 4 bases and J by 4 bases, with 6 bases between them. The CDR3 runs to 12 residues. Per the germline V gene, CDR1 is SGDLS and CDR2 is YYNGEE. CDR3 sequence (DNA): TGTGCCAGCAGCCCACAGGGAAACACCATATATTTT. This translates into CASSPQGNTIYF.

The chain joins TRBV28 to TRBJ1-3, with 7 bases that match TRBD1. The CDR3 runs to 15 residues. Germline V gene lookup returns CDR1 MDHEN and CDR2 SYDVKM. The ends lost 5 bases at V and 4 bases at J; junction bases unmatched: 8. CDR3 coding DNA: TGTGCCAGCAGTGCCCCGACAGGGAACGGAAACACCATATATTTT. Translation: CASSAPTGNGNTIYF. The full variable domain, with the rest looked up from reference TRBV28 and TRBJ1-3, is DVKVTQSSRYLVKRTGEKVFLECVQDMDHENMFWYRQDPGLGLRLIYFSYDVKMKEKGDIPEGYSVSREKKERFSLILESASTNQTSMYLCASSAPTGNGNTIYFGEGSWLTVV.

J is TRBJ1-6 and V is TRBV10-3; unclear D gene. Germline V gives CDR1 ENHRY, CDR2 SYGVKD. The germline V and J ends were trimmed by 8 bases and 7 bases, with 12 bases remaining between them. CDR3 length equals 13 residues. CDR3 residues: CAISEGRNSPLHF. The DNA for the CDR3 is TGTGCCATCTCCGAAGGACGGAATTCACCCCTCCACTTT.

The gene calls are TRBV4-2 and TRBJ2-1, with D maybe TRBD2 (7 bases). The CDR3 sequence is 16 residues long. Germline V gene data show CDR1 as LGHNA and CDR2 as YNFKEQ. V lost 1 base and J lost 5, with 15 bases in between. The CDR3 nucleotides are TGTGCCAGCAGCCAAGTCGGTCGGGGGGCCGACAATGAGCAGTTCTTC. Translation gives CASSQVGRGADNEQFF.

This sequence joins TRBV11-1 and TRBJ2-1; D not resolved. The CDR3 length is 14 residues. Trimming shortened V by 0 bases and J by 4 bases, and 7 bases separated the two germline ends. The germline V gene encodes CDR1 SGHAT and CDR2 FQDESV (reference sequence). CDR3 in amino acids: CASSLAEYYNEQFF. The DNA for the CDR3 is TGTGCCAGCAGCTTAGCTGAATATTACAATGAGCAGTTCTTC.

The chain uses TRBV7-9 and TRBJ1-4; D perhaps matches TRBD1 (6 bases). Trimming removed 6 bases at V and 4 bases at J, with 18 bases between. This CDR3 spans 16 amino acids. Germline V gives CDR1 SEHNR, CDR2 FQNEAQ (reference sequence). In DNA form, the CDR3 reads TGTGCCAGCAGTGGGGGGCCGAACAGACATAATGAAAAACTGTTTTTT. Amino acids: CASSGGPNRHNEKLFF.

This clone was counted a few times. The chain uses TRBV7-2 and TRBJ1-2, with D hard to call. The CDR3 sequence is 14 residues long. Germline V gives CDR1 SGHTA, CDR2 FQGNSA. Deletions cut 1 base from V and 3 bases from J, with 9 bases between. The CDR3 loop is CASSLVAQYYGYTF. In DNA form, the CDR3 reads TGTGCCAGCAGCTTAGTGGCGCAGTACTATGGCTACACCTTC.

To note about this clone: Other DNA variants within this sample encode the same CDR3. The chain links TRBV7-8 to TRBJ1-5; D is ambiguous. The V gene's germline CDR1 is SGHVS and CDR2 FQNEAQ. V was trimmed by 1 base and J by 5 bases, leaving 3 bases between them. The CDR3 is made up of 12 amino acids. The CDR3 is CASSLVDQPQHF. The CDR3 DNA reads TGTGCCAGCAGCTTAGTGGATCAGCCCCAGCATTTT.

V and J are TRBV9 and TRBJ2-4; possibly TRBD2 for D (5 bases). Germline CDR1 is SGDLS and CDR2 is YYNGEE. V shed 3 bases and J shed 8 bases, with 9 bases lying between them. This CDR3 region has 12 residues. The CDR3 is CASSATGDIQYF. For the CDR3, the DNA is TGTGCCAGCAGCGCGACCGGGGACATTCAGTACTTC.

The gene calls are TRBV6-6 and TRBJ1-3; the match to TRBD1 covers 11 bases. CDR3 length: 16 amino acids. The germline V gene has CDR1 MNHNY and CDR2 SVGAGI (reference sequence). With V trimmed by 2 bases and J by 3 bases, 3 bases remained unmatched. CDR3 in DNA: TGTGCCAGCAGTTACCGGACAGGGGGCGGTGGAAACACCATATATTTT. Translation: CASSYRTGGGGNTIYF.